Described below is a single TCR beta chain sequence and its context. An end of the junction differs from the germline gene, which may be a read error. These data are taken from a study of blood T cell repertoires in COVID-19. On the study more broadly: Samples taken during acute and convalescent COVID-19 were collected in the United States, Italy and Spain. The cDNA or gDNA used as material had been derived from T cells, B-cell-depleted T cells, or PBMCs.

Per the study methods: Reference gene primer amplification gave estimated nucleated cell counts. Profiling relied on immunoSEQ multiplex PCR, and the TCRdb table lists in-frame clones only, not all of them. V, J and clone size are taken as reported in that table, and D and trimming were inferred from the DNA itself. This sample yields 150,000 to 200,000 clones, of which nearly 90% are seen a single time; 20% to 25% belongs to the top ten. Germline CDR1 reads MNHEY; CDR2 reads SVGAGI. The CDR3 totals 13 residues. The receptor comes from a man aged 60-69 years with active or convalescent COVID-19. The chain has TRBV6-5 and TRBJ2-7, with TRBD1 matching over 8 bases. Specimen: peripheral blood. This CDR3 reads CASSPRHRDRPHF. The DNA of the CDR3 is TGTGCCAGCAGTCCGCGACACCGGGACAGGCCCCACTTC.